The entry below gives a single TCR beta chain sequence along with its context. The antigen is undetermined. The TCR beta library used iRepertoire HTBI primers with Arm-PCR amplification of CDR3. Via MiXCR, TCRdb re-called the multiplex PCR reads, giving one row per CDR3 protein. The sample carries around 470,000 distinct CDR3 sequences, 11% to 15% recorded once. This specimen belongs to a study of regulatory T cells in long-lasting Graves disease. Across the whole study: Antithyroid drug intake by newly diagnosed Graves' patients had lasted under 3 months. Study-wide findings and caveats: Graves' patients with persistent disease showed TCR diversity lower than patients newly diagnosed.

The CDR3 sequence is 16 residues long. CDR1 MNHEY and CDR2 SMNVEV come from the germline V gene (reference sequence). The trim removed 8 bases at V and 10 bases at J, leaving 19 bases unmatched. Regarding time point: newly diagnosed GD, antithyroid drugs for less than 3 months. The TCR library was made from RNA that had been extracted from PBMCs in TRIzol. Around 9 milliliters of peripheral blood went into EDTA tubes. This sample also belongs to another study, concerning T cells in Graves' hyperthyroidism and ophthalmopathy. That work states: Hyperthyroidism patients were newly diagnosed, had disease duration under 2 months, and were aged 18 to 65 years.

The chain has TRBV27 and TRBJ2-7; 11 bases map to TRBD1. This TCR was recovered from a woman aged 50 to 60 with Graves disease. Here the sequenced sample was peripheral blood mononuclear cells (PBMCs), taken at new diagnosis, from a patient treated with antithyroid drugs. The CDR3 protein is CASQGHATGTGGIQYF. In nucleotides, the CDR3 is TGTGCCAGCCAAGGGCATGCAACCGGGACAGGGGGGATTCAGTACTTC.